The clone carrying this T cell receptor (beta chain) was recorded many times. This entry comes from a study of T cells after yellow fever vaccination. This CDR3 has 15 residues. The V and J ends lost 5 bases and 4 bases respectively, with 19 bases between them. Germline V gene lookup returns CDR1 DFQATT and CDR2 SNEGSKA (reference sequence). By 5'RACE template switching, TCR cDNA was produced, with a universal primer site and UMIs added in the process. TCRdb fed the 5' RACE reads into MiXCR, producing one record per CDR3 protein. The sample gives over 100,000 distinct CDR3 sequences, 7% to 8.5% of which show up once; 25% is in the top ten.

The clonotype was recovered from a young man who received the YFV17D yellow fever vaccine. V usage is TRBV20-1 and J usage is TRBJ2-3, with D maybe TRBD2 (5 bases). The sequencing here drew on CD8+ T cells sorted from PBMCs, taken 45 days after the yellow fever booster vaccination. This CDR3 reads CSALILEWVPDTQYF. The CDR3 DNA is TGCAGTGCTCTTATACTAGAATGGGTCCCAGATACGCAGTATTTT.